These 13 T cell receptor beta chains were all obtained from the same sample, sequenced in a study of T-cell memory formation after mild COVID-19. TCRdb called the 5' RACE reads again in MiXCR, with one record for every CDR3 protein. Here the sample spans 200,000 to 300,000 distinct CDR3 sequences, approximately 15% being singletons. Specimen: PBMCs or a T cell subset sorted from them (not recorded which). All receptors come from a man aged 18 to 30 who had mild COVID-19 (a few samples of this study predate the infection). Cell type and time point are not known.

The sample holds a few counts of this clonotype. The CDR3 sequence is CAISGTGVYSDTQYF. In DNA, the CDR3 is TGTGCCATCAGTGGGACAGGGGTCTACTCAGATACGCAGTATTTT. The genes are TRBV10-3 and TRBJ2-3; 9 nucleotides agree with TRBD1. The CDR3 contains 15 residues. With V trimmed by 4 bases and J by 4 bases, 6 bases remained unmatched. Germline V gene sequence: CDR1 ENHRY, CDR2 SYGVKD.

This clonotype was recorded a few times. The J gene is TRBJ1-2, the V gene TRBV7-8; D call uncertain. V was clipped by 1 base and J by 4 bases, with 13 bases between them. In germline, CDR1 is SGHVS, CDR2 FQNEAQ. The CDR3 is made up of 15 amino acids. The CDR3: CASSLDSFASYGYTF. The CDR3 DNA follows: TGTGCCAGCAGCTTAGATTCGTTCGCCTCCTATGGCTACACCTTC.

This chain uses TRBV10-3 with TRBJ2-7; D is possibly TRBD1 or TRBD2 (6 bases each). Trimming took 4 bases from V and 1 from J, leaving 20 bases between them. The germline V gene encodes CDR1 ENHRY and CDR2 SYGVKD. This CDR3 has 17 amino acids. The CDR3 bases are TGTGCCATCAGTGTGTCCACCGGGGGCCTTACTTCCTACGAGCAGTACTTC. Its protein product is CAISVSTGGLTSYEQYF.

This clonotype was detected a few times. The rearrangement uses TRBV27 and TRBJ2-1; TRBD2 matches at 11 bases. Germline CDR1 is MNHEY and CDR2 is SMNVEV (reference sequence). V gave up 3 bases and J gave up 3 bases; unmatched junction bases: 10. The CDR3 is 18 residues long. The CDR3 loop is CASSLLSTGTSGYNEQFF. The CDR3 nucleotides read TGTGCCAGCAGTTTGTTATCGACCGGGACTAGCGGCTACAATGAGCAGTTCTTC.

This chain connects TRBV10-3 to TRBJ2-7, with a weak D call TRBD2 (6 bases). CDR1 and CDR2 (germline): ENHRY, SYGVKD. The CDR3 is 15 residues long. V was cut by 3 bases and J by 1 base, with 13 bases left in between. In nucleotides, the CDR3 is TGTGCCATCAGTGATGGCGCAGGGAGGTCCTACGAGCAGTACGTC. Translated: CAISDGAGRSYEQYV.

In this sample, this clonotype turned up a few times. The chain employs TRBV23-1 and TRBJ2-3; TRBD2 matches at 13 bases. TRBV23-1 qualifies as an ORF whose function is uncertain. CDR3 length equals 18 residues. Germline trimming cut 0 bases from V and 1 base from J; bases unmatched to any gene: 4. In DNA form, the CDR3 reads TGCGCCAGCAGTCAATCAAGGACTAGCGGGGGAGGCACAGATACGCAGTATTTT. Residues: CASSQSRTSGGGTDTQYF.

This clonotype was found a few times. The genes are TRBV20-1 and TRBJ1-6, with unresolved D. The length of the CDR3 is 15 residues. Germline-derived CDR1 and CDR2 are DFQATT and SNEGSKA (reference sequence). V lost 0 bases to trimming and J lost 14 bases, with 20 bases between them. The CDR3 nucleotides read TGCAGTGCTAGAGATTACGGCGGCCCTGCCGGGGCCCTCCACTTT. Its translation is CSARDYGGPAGALHF.

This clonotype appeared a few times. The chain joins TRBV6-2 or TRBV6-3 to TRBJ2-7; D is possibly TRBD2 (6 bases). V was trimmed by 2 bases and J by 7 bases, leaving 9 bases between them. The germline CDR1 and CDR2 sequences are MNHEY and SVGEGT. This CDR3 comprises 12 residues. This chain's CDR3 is CASSYPGAEQYV. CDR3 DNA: TGTGCCAGCAGTTACCCGGGAGCGGAGCAGTACGTC.

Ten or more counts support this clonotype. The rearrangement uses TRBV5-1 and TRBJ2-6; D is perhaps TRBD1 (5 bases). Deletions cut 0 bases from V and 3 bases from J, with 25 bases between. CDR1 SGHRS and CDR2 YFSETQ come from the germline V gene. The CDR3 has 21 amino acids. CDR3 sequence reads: CASSLAFHLRGNLYGANVLTF. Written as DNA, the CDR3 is TGCGCCAGCAGCTTGGCTTTTCATCTTAGGGGCAATTTGTATGGGGCCAACGTCCTGACTTTC.

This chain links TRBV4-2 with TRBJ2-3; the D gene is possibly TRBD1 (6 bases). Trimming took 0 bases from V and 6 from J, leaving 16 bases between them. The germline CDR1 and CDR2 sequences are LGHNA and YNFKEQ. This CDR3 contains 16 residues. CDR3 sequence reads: CASSQERAMGADTQYF. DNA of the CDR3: TGTGCCAGCAGCCAAGAGCGGGCCATGGGGGCCGATACGCAGTATTTT.

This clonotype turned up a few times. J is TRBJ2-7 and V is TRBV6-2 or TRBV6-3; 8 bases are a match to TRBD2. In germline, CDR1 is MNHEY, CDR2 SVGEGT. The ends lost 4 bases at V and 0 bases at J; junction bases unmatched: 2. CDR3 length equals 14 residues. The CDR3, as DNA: TGTGCCAGCAGTTTTAGCGGGGCCTCCTACGAGCAGTACTTC. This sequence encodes CASSFSGASYEQYF.

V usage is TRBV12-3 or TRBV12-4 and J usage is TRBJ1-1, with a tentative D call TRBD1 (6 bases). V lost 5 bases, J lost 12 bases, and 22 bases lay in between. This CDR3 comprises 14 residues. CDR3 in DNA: TGTGCCAGCAGTCACAGGGAGGCGGCGGTCTTGACTTTCTTT. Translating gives CASSHREAAVLTFF.

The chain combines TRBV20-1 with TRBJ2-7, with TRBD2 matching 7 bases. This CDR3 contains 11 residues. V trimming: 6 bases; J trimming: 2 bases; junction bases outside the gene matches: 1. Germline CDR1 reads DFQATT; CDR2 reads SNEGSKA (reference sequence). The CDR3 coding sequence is TGCAGTGCCGGGGGGACCTACGAGCAGTACGTC. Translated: CSAGGTYEQYV.